A single sample is the source of the 24 T cell receptor beta chains below, sequenced in a study of spatial heterogeneity in lung cancer. TCRdb ran MiXCR on the 5' RACE reads and lists one entry per CDR3 protein. Found here are some 100,000 distinct CDR3 sequences, 10% to 15% of them singletons; the top ten hold over 40%. Time point described: sample taken at primary tumor resection. In each case, whole RNA from tumor, nontumor lung or frozen PBMC was sequenced unsorted. The specimen comprised PBMCs, sampled at surgery. These receptors all stem from a male donor with early-stage non-small cell lung cancer.

This clonotype was detected only a few times. This chain joins TRBV29-1 and TRBJ2-2; tentatively, D is TRBD1 (6 bases). This CDR3 contains 16 residues. Germline CDR1 SQVTM, CDR2 ANQGSEA. V shed 6 bases and J shed 6 bases, with 23 bases lying between them. CDR3 nucleotide sequence: TGCAGCGTCACCCGGCCCGGGACAAGAACGGCCGGGGAGCTGTTTTTT. Its protein product is CSVTRPGTRTAGELFF.

The rearrangement links TRBV20-1 to TRBJ2-7, with unresolved D. This CDR3 has 12 residues. Trimming took 8 bases from V and 3 from J, leaving 14 bases between them. CDR1 DFQATT and CDR2 SNEGSKA come from the germline V gene (reference sequence). The CDR3 sequence is CSPHRADYEQYF. CDR3 DNA sequence: TGCAGTCCCCACAGAGCAGACTACGAGCAGTACTTC.

This clonotype was seen many times. The chain links TRBV5-1 to TRBJ1-5, with 7 bases identical to TRBD1. Germline V lookup: CDR1 SGHRS, CDR2 YFSETQ. J gave up 1 base and V 4 bases, and 5 bases lay outside the gene matches. The CDR3 extends over 15 amino acids. DNA for the CDR3: TGCGCCAGCAGCCAATGGGACAGCAGCAATCAGCCCCAGCATTTT. It codes for CASSQWDSSNQPQHF. The full variable domain, in which reference TRBV5-1 and TRBJ1-5 provide the parts outside the CDR3, is KAGVTQTPRYLIKTRGQQVTLSCSPISGHRSVSWYQQTPGQGLQFLFEYFSETQRNKGNFPGRFSGRQFSNSRSEMNVSTLELGDSALYLCASSQWDSSNQPQHFGDGTRLSIL.

The V gene is TRBV7-2, the J gene TRBJ1-1; 9 nucleotides agree with TRBD1. The J segment lost 5 bases and the V segment lost 4 bases, leaving 14 bases of the junction unmatched. The CDR3 totals 17 residues. Germline V gives CDR1 SGHTA, CDR2 FQGNSA. As DNA, the CDR3 is TGTGCCAGCAGCTCCAACGCGCGGGACAGGGTAGTGACTGAAGCTTTCTTT. Its translation is CASSSNARDRVVTEAFF.

This clonotype was recorded a few times. V is TRBV9 and J is TRBJ1-4; D not resolved. Trimming took off 4 bases at V and 2 bases at J, with 9 bases between the two ends. Germline CDR1 SGDLS, CDR2 YYNGEE. The CDR3 is 14 amino acids. The CDR3 DNA is TGTGCCAGCAGCCAAAGGGCTACTAATGAAAAACTGTTTTTT. Protein sequence: CASSQRATNEKLFF.

This chain joins TRBV6-5 and TRBJ2-7; D gene ambiguous. This CDR3 has 14 amino acids. Trimming pared 2 bases from V and 2 bases from J, leaving 10 bases between. Germline-derived CDR1 and CDR2 are MNHEY and SVGAGI. In nucleotides, the CDR3 is TGTGCCAGCAGTTACGAAGGAAACGCCTACGAGCAGTACTTC. This sequence encodes CASSYEGNAYEQYF.

This clonotype was counted between two and nine times. The chain recombines TRBV15 with TRBJ1-6; D unresolved. Trimming pared 1 base from V and 10 bases from J, leaving 8 bases between. The CDR3 is 13 residues long. Germline V gene sequence: CDR1 LNHNV, CDR2 YYDKDF (reference sequence). In nucleotides, the CDR3 is TGTGCCACCAGCAGAGGAGTGGGGTCACCCCTCCACTTT. It codes for CATSRGVGSPLHF.

This clonotype was seen just once. At one end the junction does not follow the germline gene, possibly because of a read error. V and J are TRBV20-1 and TRBJ1-1; D remains ambiguous. Germline lookup yields CDR1 DFQATT and CDR2 SNEGSKA (reference sequence). This CDR3 has 14 amino acids. CDR3 nucleotides: TGCGGTGCTAGAATCCCCGGGAAGAACACTGAAGCTTTCTTT. Translating gives CGARIPGKNTEAFF.

This clonotype was counted only a few times. V is TRBV4-3 and J is TRBJ2-5; tentatively, D is TRBD1 or TRBD2 (6 bases each). V shed 0 bases and J shed 4 bases, with 12 bases lying between them. The length of the CDR3 is 15 residues. Per germline, CDR1 LGHNA and CDR2 YSLEER. DNA for the CDR3: TGCGCCAGCAGCCAAGATATGGGGGGCCGAGAGACCCAGTACTTC. This encodes CASSQDMGGRETQYF.

There are a few counts of this clonotype. V is TRBV3-1 and J is TRBJ1-1, with D unresolved. The CDR3 covers 16 residues. CDR1 LGHDT and CDR2 YNNKEL come from the germline V gene (reference sequence). Trimming removed 0 bases at V and 1 base at J, with 12 bases between. CDR3 nucleotides: TGTGCCAGCAGCCAAGATCGCCGGGTCCGGAACACTGAAGCTTTCTTT. Translated: CASSQDRRVRNTEAFF. The whole variable domain, filled in from reference TRBV3-1 and TRBJ1-1, reads DTAVSQTPKYLVTQMGNDKSIKCEQNLGHDTMYWYKQDSKKFLKIMFSYNNKELIINETVPNRFSPKSPDKAHLNLHINSLELGDSAVYFCASSQDRRVRNTEAFFGQGTRLTVV.

This clonotype turned up a few times. The chain has TRBV7-2 and TRBJ2-4; 12 nucleotides agree with TRBD2. Germline V lookup: CDR1 SGHTA, CDR2 FQGNSA. J gave up 1 base and V 1 base, and 2 bases lay outside the gene matches. The CDR3 contains 17 residues. For the CDR3, the DNA is TGTGCCAGCAGCTTAGAGGGGACTAGCGGGGCCAAAAACATTCAGTACTTC. Translation: CASSLEGTSGAKNIQYF.

This clonotype occurred a few times. This sequence joins TRBV4-2 and TRBJ2-6; the D gene is possibly TRBD2 (5 bases). The V gene lost 1 base and the J gene lost 1 base, with 11 bases spanning the gap. This CDR3 contains 17 residues. The germline gives CDR1 LGHNA, CDR2 YNFKEQ. The CDR3 here is CASSQGVASSGANVLTF. CDR3 sequence (DNA): TGTGCCAGCAGCCAAGGGGTAGCGTCTTCTGGGGCCAACGTCCTGACTTTC.

This clonotype was found a few times. The gene calls are TRBV7-2 and TRBJ2-1; TRBD2 aligns across 8 bases. Germline loops: CDR1 SGHTA, CDR2 FQGNSA. This CDR3 has 14 residues. The V gene end was trimmed by 5 bases and the J gene end by 6 bases; junction bases not matched to a gene: 6. The CDR3 nucleotides read TGTGCCAGCAGCACCACTAGCGGCCCCAATGAGCAGTTCTTC. Its protein product is CASSTTSGPNEQFF. Supplemented by reference TRBV7-2 and TRBJ2-1, the full variable domain reads GAGVSQSPSNKVTEKGKDVELRCDPISGHTALYWYRQSLGQGLEFLIYFQGNSAPDKSGLPSDRFSAERTGGSVSTLTIQRTQQEDSAVYLCASSTTSGPNEQFFGPGTRLTVL.

This clonotype was detected only a few times. The chain combines TRBV20-1 with TRBJ2-1; D is unclear. Germline V lookup: CDR1 DFQATT, CDR2 SNEGSKA (reference sequence). V lost 3 bases, J lost 9 bases, and 15 bases lay in between. The CDR3 runs 13 residues. CDR3: CSARKTDATEQFF. CDR3 coding DNA: TGCAGTGCTAGGAAGACCGATGCCACTGAGCAGTTCTTC.

This clonotype was seen many times. The chain employs TRBV12-3 or TRBV12-4 and TRBJ1-1; D may be TRBD1 (5 bases). The germline V and J ends were trimmed by 4 bases and 0 bases, with 18 bases remaining between them. This CDR3 region has 17 residues. CDR3 in amino acids: CASSSGGALSVNTEAFF. The CDR3 bases are TGTGCCAGCAGTTCTGGGGGTGCTCTATCGGTGAACACTGAAGCTTTCTTT.

This clonotype was seen more than once but under ten times. The chain combines TRBV28 with TRBJ2-7; 7 bases align to TRBD1. CDR1 is MDHEN and CDR2 is SYDVKM in the germline V gene. The CDR3 extends over 14 amino acids. The V segment lost 5 bases and the J segment 4 bases; nucleotides outside the gene matches: 8. CDR3 in amino acids: CASSPTGTVYEQYF. As DNA, the CDR3 is TGTGCCAGCAGTCCAACAGGGACAGTGTACGAGCAGTACTTC.

The chain joins TRBV28 to TRBJ2-2, with 7 bases identical to TRBD2. Germline V gives CDR1 MDHEN, CDR2 SYDVKM. The junction had 14 bases not matched to a gene; V was cut back by 5 bases and J by 5 bases. CDR3 length: 17 amino acids. The CDR3 region is CASSANGLGVGTGELFF. The CDR3 nucleotides read TGTGCCAGCAGTGCAAATGGACTAGGAGTAGGTACCGGGGAGCTGTTTTTT.

This clonotype was counted only a few times. CDR3 region: CASSLRVPRQPRPDTEAFF. The CDR3 nucleotides are TGTGCCAGCAGTTTACGCGTCCCTCGACAGCCAAGACCCGACACTGAAGCTTTCTTT. V and J are TRBV27 and TRBJ1-1; the D gene is possibly TRBD1 (5 bases). The CDR3 has 19 amino acids. Trimming cost V 2 bases and J 3 bases, with 25 bases left between them. The V gene's germline CDR1 is MNHEY and CDR2 SMNVEV (reference sequence).

This rearrangement joins TRBV28 to TRBJ2-1, with 9 nucleotides matching TRBD2. Germline V gives CDR1 MDHEN, CDR2 SYDVKM. J was trimmed by 11 bases and V by 8 bases; bases with no gene match: 7. The CDR3 loop spans 12 amino acids. DNA for the CDR3: TGTGCCAGCGATTTAGCGGGAGATCAGCAGTTCTTC. Translating it yields CASDLAGDQQFF.

The genes are TRBV6-2 or TRBV6-3 and TRBJ1-5, with D unresolved. Trimming cost V 3 bases and J 6 bases, with 6 bases left between them. This CDR3 spans 12 amino acids. Germline V lookup: CDR1 MNHEY, CDR2 SVGEGT. The CDR3 protein is CASSYWGQPQHF. The CDR3 nucleotides read TGTGCCAGCAGTTATTGGGGTCAGCCCCAGCATTTT.

This clonotype was recorded a few times. J is TRBJ2-2 and V is TRBV20-1; 7 nucleotides agree with TRBD1. CDR3 size: 16 residues. V lost 2 bases, J lost 3 bases, and 9 bases stayed unmatched. CDR1 and CDR2 from the germline V gene are DFQATT and SNEGSKA (reference sequence). CDR3 coding DNA: TGCAGTGCTAGAACTGCAGACAGGGAATACACCGGGGAGCTGTTTTTT. Amino acid sequence: CSARTADREYTGELFF.

This clonotype was counted only a few times. The chain carries TRBV7-3 and TRBJ2-2; no clear D. The CDR3 is 14 amino acids. V was shortened by 6 bases and J by 1 base, with 9 bases between the two germline ends. The germline V gene encodes CDR1 SGHTA and CDR2 FQGTGA. CDR3 protein: CASREHWNTGELFF. The CDR3 region has the DNA TGTGCCAGCAGAGAACACTGGAACACCGGGGAGCTGTTTTTT.

The chain links TRBV20-1 to TRBJ1-1, with 11 bases lining up with TRBD1. The germline gives CDR1 DFQATT, CDR2 SNEGSKA (reference sequence). This CDR3 contains 13 residues. J was trimmed by 8 bases and V by 3 bases; bases with no gene match: 5. CDR3 sequence (DNA): TGCAGTGCTAGGGGGACAGGGGGAATGGAAGCTTTCTTT. The encoded protein is CSARGTGGMEAFF.

The rearrangement links TRBV11-2 to TRBJ2-3; no firm D call. The V and J ends lost 3 bases and 0 bases respectively, with 7 bases between them. CDR3 length: 14 amino acids. CDR1 is SGHAT, CDR2 FQNNGV, per germline. The DNA of the CDR3 is TGTGCCAGCAGCTTTCAGGACAGCACAGATACGCAGTATTTT. As protein: CASSFQDSTDTQYF.